This T cell receptor (beta chain) derives from a study of OX40 agonist ivuxolimab in advanced cancers. Sequenced by immunoSEQ multiplex PCR; TCRdb stores in-frame clones only, minus some. Here the sample spans fewer than 85,000 clones, around nine tenths being singletons. The CDR3 is 15 amino acids. V lost 2 bases and J 5 bases, leaving 12 bases between the germline ends. The germline V gene encodes CDR1 SNHLY and CDR2 FYNNEI. The source material was CD4+ or CD8+ T cells sorted from blood, sampled in a trial of the OX40 agonist ivuxolimab. This receptor was taken from an adult with an advanced solid tumor such as melanoma, head and neck, liver or kidney cancer. V gene TRBV2 combines with J gene TRBJ1-4, with a tentative D call TRBD1 (5 bases). This CDR3 is CASSEQGPRNEKLFF. As DNA, the CDR3 is TGTGCCAGCAGTGAACAGGGTCCCCGGAATGAAAAACTGTTTTTT.